This T cell receptor (beta chain) was sequenced for a study of vaccination and CD4 T cells after COVID-19 (dated by TCRdb to between 2021 and 2024). The study in broad terms: Convalescent patients had a positive SARS-CoV-2 result on nasal swab PCR, and of these patients, some 10 had mild disease and one had severe disease. Six males and four females were included in the convalescent cohort, with two Hispanic individuals, seven Caucasians, two Asians and one multiracial person represented. Participants got two doses of the Pfizer-BioNTech BNT162b2 vaccine (n=8) or two doses of the Moderna mRNA-1273 vaccine (n=2). Post-COVID blood samples from convalescent patients were collected a median of roughly 100 days after diagnosis, with a range of 35 to 161 days. Post-vaccine blood samples were taken a median of roughly 72 days after the second vaccine dose, with a range of roughly 14 to 250 days. Overlapping spike peptide pools from SARS-CoV-2 and from the common cold coronaviruses HCoV-NL63, HCoV-OC43 and HCoV-229E were used as culture stimuli. In control cultures, a CEFX viral epitope pool was used as positive control, an HIV-1 Nef peptide pool was used as negative control, or no peptide was added. In roughly 11 COVID-19 convalescent patients and a few infection-naive healthy vaccine recipients, the spike-specific CD4+ TCR repertoire before mRNA vaccination was compared with the repertoire after mRNA vaccination.

CDR1 and CDR2, per the germline V gene (reference sequence), are SGHAT and FQDESV. Relative to germline, V is missing 3 bases and J is missing 8 bases, with 9 bases of the junction outside any gene match. Spanning cysteine to phenylalanine, the CDR3 consists of 15 amino acids. The entry retains the CDR3 DNA only, 45 bases that are in frame from base 1. As concerns this clonotype: Its antigen remains unidentified. Base qualities are not recorded, but no much larger clone differs from it by a single base.

Overall results and qualifications from the work: The number of convalescent patients in the study was relatively small, and the study did not examine early timepoints following natural infection. In convalescent patients, a median approximately 83% of post-vaccine SARS-CoV-2-reactive clones were detected only after vaccination, suggesting vaccine-specific priming. Of the vaccine-specific clones in convalescent patients, 304 of 307, or nearly all, reacted only to SARS-CoV-2 spike and did not cross-react with common cold coronaviruses. Although the median number of SARS-CoV-2-reactive clonotypes went up from around 20 after infection to 38 after vaccination, the increase was not significant.

The library was made by PCR. DNA from cultured CD4+ T cells was subjected to TCR sequencing with the Oncomine TCR Beta short-read assay at the Johns Hopkins FTIC core. The QIAamp micro DNA kit was used to extract genomic DNA from the cultured CD4+ T cells. Oncomine TCR Beta libraries made from cultured CD4+ T cells were pooled using unique dual indexes and sequenced on an Illumina iSeq 100. As for how the authors treated the data: Non-productive sequences were removed, and CDR3s not starting with C, not ending with F or W, or shorter than 7 amino acids were discarded. Antigen-specific clonotypes were identified using the MANAFEST web application through comparison of peptide-stimulated wells with reference and other culture wells. For a clone to be called positive, the clone needed an FDR below 0.05, an odds ratio above 5, and a productive frequency above 0.1% in at least two of three replicate wells. A clonotype counted as cross-reactive if it showed significant expansion both in the SARS-CoV-2 spike wells and in at least one common cold coronavirus spike condition. Similarity between CDR3 sequences was evaluated in R version 3.6.1 using Levenshtein distances (stringdist) and unrooted phylogenetic trees (ape). TCRdb took the public reads, trimmed them with fastp at Q25, ran MiXCR for clone calling and kept in-frame beta chains. Identical CDR3 protein sequences are pooled into one entry, listed with their most common genes and DNA. In this record, the V and J calls reflect TCRdb's handling and not the investigators' own analysis. Within this sample are 6,000 or so distinct CDR3 sequences, with about half of them counted one time only. The top ten hold approximately 32% of the sample.

The label giving this sample's treatment or condition can be read as: roughly 10-day PBMC culture with coronavirus spike peptide pools or control peptides (ViraFEST assay). To expand antigen-specific T cells with peptide pools and then pick out the expanded clonotypes through TCR sequencing, the study relied on the ViraFEST assay. The positive SARS-CoV-2 PCR tests of the convalescent patients were dated from March to December 2020, before the Alpha, Beta and Delta variants emerged in the United States. Each well held more than 1.5 million PBMCs cultured in IMDM containing about 5% human AB serum and approximately 9.8 IU/ml IL-2, with roughly 10 ug/ml peptide pools added. On days 3 and 7, half of the culture medium was replaced with fresh IL-2-containing medium. After roughly nine days of culture, CD4+ T cells were isolated by negative selection using the EasySep CD4+ T cell isolation kit. Ficoll-Paque Plus gradient centrifugation was used to isolate PBMCs from whole blood, and the isolated PBMCs were then either used fresh or cryopreserved at -140C. Culture conditions were generally each tested in triplicate wells.

This receptor was identified in a human donor who had recovered from COVID-19. The sequenced sample consisted of CD4+ T cells from blood, cultured in vitro. The chain couples TRBV11-1 to TRBJ2-1; TRBD1 lines up with 8 middle nucleotides. The DNA sequence follows: TGTGCCAGCAGCTTTTGGACAGGGATTGTTTATGAGCAGTTCTTC. This codes for CASSFWTGIVYEQFF.